These T cell receptor beta chains were read from a single sample in a study of shared clonotypes between healthy human individuals. Assay: immunoSEQ multiplex PCR; the TCRdb copy retains only in-frame clones and omits some. The sample has about 600,000 clones; 97% are singletons. Sequenced material: naive CD4+ T cells sorted from blood. The receptors shown here come from a woman aged 25 to 45 in good health. CDR3s include the opening cysteine and the closing phenylalanine or tryptophan. D genes are given only for firm matches. Only some rows state a clone size, as once, few, many or a class for expanded clones.

size: NA; D: NA; J: TRBJ1-1; V: TRBV2; DNA: TGTGCCAGCACCTATAACGGGGGCCGGAACACTGAAGCTTTCTTT; CDR3: CASTYNGGRNTEAFF
size: NA; D: NA; J: TRBJ2-7; V: TRBV20-1; DNA: TGCAGTGTTCTGGGGGACTACGAGCAGTACTTC; CDR3: CSVLGDYEQYF
size: NA; D: TRBD2; J: TRBJ2-3; V: TRBV10-3; DNA: TGTGCCATCAGTCGCCGGGAGGGGACAGATACGCAGTATTTT; CDR3: CAISRREGTDTQYF
size: NA; D: TRBD2; J: TRBJ2-2; V: TRBV27; DNA: TGTGCCAGCAGCGCCACATCACTAGCGGGAGAGGTCACCGGGGAGCTGTTTTTT; CDR3: CASSATSLAGEVTGELFF
size: NA; D: TRBD1; J: TRBJ1-1; V: TRBV28; DNA: TGTGCCAGCAGTTCAGCTATCCCACAGGGGCCGTTGATCGTGAACACTGAAGCTTTCTTT; CDR3: CASSSAIPQGPLIVNTEAFF
size: NA; D: TRBD1; J: TRBJ1-3; V: TRBV9; DNA: TGTGCCAGCAGCGTATATTTAACAGGGGCTGGAAACACCATATATTTT; CDR3: CASSVYLTGAGNTIYF
size: NA; D: TRBD1; J: TRBJ2-7; V: TRBV6-6; DNA: TGTGCCAGCAGTTACGACAGGGTGAACGAGCAGTACTTC; CDR3: CASSYDRVNEQYF
size: NA; D: NA; J: TRBJ2-1; V: TRBV10-3; DNA: TGTGCCACTCGACTAGACTTAAACAATGAGCAGTTCTTC; CDR3: CATRLDLNNEQFF
size: NA; D: NA; J: TRBJ1-1; V: TRBV10-3; DNA: TGTGCCATCAGTGAGTCGGGCCACACTGAAGCTTTCTTT; CDR3: CAISESGHTEAFF
size: NA; D: TRBD1; J: TRBJ2-5; V: TRBV10-2; DNA: TGCGCCAGCAGAGAGACAGGGATGGAGACCCAGTACTTC; CDR3: CASRETGMETQYF
size: once; D: NA; J: TRBJ2-3; V: TRBV10-1; DNA: TGCGCCAGCAGCAGGGGTAGCACAGATACGCAGTATTTT; CDR3: CASSRGSTDTQYF
size: NA; D: TRBD2; J: TRBJ2-7; V: TRBV28; DNA: TGTGCCAGCAGGACTAGCGGGAGAATTTTCGAGCAGTACTTC; CDR3: CASRTSGRIFEQYF
size: NA; D: NA; J: TRBJ2-1; V: TRBV5-1; DNA: TGCGCCAGGTCACCGGCCCCCAATCGTGAGCAGTTCTTC; CDR3: CARSPAPNREQFF
size: NA; D: NA; J: TRBJ2-7; V: TRBV27; DNA: TGTGCCAGCAGTTTTGGGGCCCGCTCCTACGAGCAGTACTTC; CDR3: CASSFGARSYEQYF
size: NA; D: NA; J: TRBJ2-6; V: TRBV4-1; DNA: TGCGCCAGCAGCCAGTACGGGTTTGGGGCCAACGTCCTGACTTTC; CDR3: CASSQYGFGANVLTF
size: NA; D: NA; J: TRBJ1-4; V: TRBV9; DNA: TGTGCCAGCAGCGGGGGGTCTCAGCGTGGTGAAAAACTGTTTTTT; CDR3: CASSGGSQRGEKLFF
size: NA; D: NA; J: TRBJ1-2; V: TRBV6-5; DNA: TGTGCCAGCTCTAACGACCTCTATGGCTACACCTTC; CDR3: CASSNDLYGYTF
size: NA; D: NA; J: TRBJ1-1; V: TRBV6-6; DNA: TGTGCCAGCAGTCTTCCTGGTAGGGGCACTGAAGCTTTCTTT; CDR3: CASSLPGRGTEAFF
size: NA; D: TRBD1; J: TRBJ2-3; V: TRBV2; DNA: TGTGCCAGCAAAATAGGACAGGGAAGCACAGATACGCAGTATTTT; CDR3: CASKIGQGSTDTQYF
size: NA; D: TRBD1; J: TRBJ1-2; V: TRBV19; DNA: TGTGCCAGTAGGGTTTCCGGGACAGGGTTGGGCTACACCTTC; CDR3: CASRVSGTGLGYTF
size: NA; D: TRBD2; J: TRBJ2-1; V: TRBV7-3; DNA: TGTGCCAGCAGCCTAGGACTAGCGGGGGGTTTTGGCTACAATGAGCAGTTCTTC; CDR3: CASSLGLAGGFGYNEQFF
size: NA; D: TRBD1; J: TRBJ2-7; V: TRBV28; DNA: TGTGCCAGCAGTTACCGGGACAGGATATTATACGAGCAGTACTTC; CDR3: CASSYRDRILYEQYF
size: once; D: TRBD1; J: TRBJ1-2; V: TRBV5-1; DNA: TGCGCCAGCGCACAGGGACAGTCCCCTAACTATGGCTACACCTTC; CDR3: CASAQGQSPNYGYTF
size: NA; D: NA; J: TRBJ2-3; V: TRBV5-1; DNA: TGCGCCAGCAGCTTGTTGGTCGGATCTGCAGATACGCAGTATTTT; CDR3: CASSLLVGSADTQYF
size: NA; D: NA; J: TRBJ1-1; V: TRBV28; DNA: TGTGCCAGCAGTTTAAGTCGGGGCAGGGACACTGAAGCTTTCTTT; CDR3: CASSLSRGRDTEAFF
size: NA; D: TRBD2; J: TRBJ2-6; V: TRBV7-2; DNA: TGTGCCAGCAGCTTTTTCCTAGCGGGTATCGCTGGGGCCAACGTCCTGACTTTC; CDR3: CASSFFLAGIAGANVLTF
size: few; D: NA; J: TRBJ1-1; V: TRBV27; DNA: TGTGCCAGCAGTTCAGACAGATCTATGAACACTGAAGCTTTCTTT; CDR3: CASSSDRSMNTEAFF
size: NA; D: NA; J: TRBJ2-2; V: TRBV7-2; DNA: TGTGCCAGCAGGGGGATTCACACCGGGGAGCTGTTTTTT; CDR3: CASRGIHTGELFF
size: NA; D: TRBD2; J: TRBJ2-3; V: TRBV7-2; DNA: TGTGCCAGCAGCTTGTTAGCGGGAGGTAGTACAGATACGCAGTATTTT; CDR3: CASSLLAGGSTDTQYF
size: NA; D: NA; J: TRBJ2-7; V: TRBV28; DNA: TGTGCCAGCAGTCCCTTATTGCAGGGCGAAGTATACGAGCAGTACTTC; CDR3: CASSPLLQGEVYEQYF
size: NA; D: TRBD2; J: TRBJ2-3; V: TRBV5-4; DNA: TGTGCCAGCAGCTTGCTACTAGCGGGAGGGTACACAGATACGCAGTATTTT; CDR3: CASSLLLAGGYTDTQYF
size: NA; D: NA; J: TRBJ2-7; V: TRBV13; DNA: TGTGCCAGCAGCTCCCTCAGCTACGAGCAGTACTTC; CDR3: CASSSLSYEQYF
size: NA; D: TRBD1; J: TRBJ1-2; V: TRBV6-6; DNA: TGTGCCAGCAGTTACGGGGACAGGGACTATGGCTACACCTTC; CDR3: CASSYGDRDYGYTF
size: NA; D: NA; J: TRBJ2-3; V: TRBV5-4; DNA: TGTGCCAGCAGCTTGCAAGGACTCCTCACAGATACGCAGTATTTT; CDR3: CASSLQGLLTDTQYF
size: NA; D: NA; J: TRBJ2-3; V: TRBV5-4; DNA: TGTGCCAGCAGCTTAGGGTTCGATACGCAGTATTTT; CDR3: CASSLGFDTQYF
size: once; D: NA; J: TRBJ2-3; V: TRBV7-7; DNA: TGTGCCAGCAGCTTAGACCGCACAGATACGCAGTATTTT; CDR3: CASSLDRTDTQYF
size: NA; D: NA; J: TRBJ2-7; V: TRBV7-5; DNA: TGTGTCAGAAGCTCGGGACACCCCTACGAGCAGTACTTC; CDR3: CVRSSGHPYEQYF
size: NA; D: NA; J: TRBJ2-2; V: TRBV10-3; DNA: TGTGCCACTAGGACGGGGAACACCGGGGAGCTGTTTTTT; CDR3: CATRTGNTGELFF
size: NA; D: TRBD2; J: TRBJ2-1; V: TRBV5-6; DNA: TGTGCCAGCAGCGTGCCGGGACTAGCGGGAGTTTGGAATGGGCAGTTCTTC; CDR3: CASSVPGLAGVWNGQFF
size: NA; D: NA; J: TRBJ2-1; V: TRBV2; DNA: TGTGCCAGCAGTGTGACAGCCTACAATGAGCAGTTCTTC; CDR3: CASSVTAYNEQFF
size: NA; D: NA; J: TRBJ2-5; V: TRBV19; DNA: TGTGCCAGTAGTAACCCCACTCGTAGAATAGGAGAGACCCAGTACTTC; CDR3: CASSNPTRRIGETQYF
size: once; D: TRBD1; J: TRBJ2-3; V: TRBV5-8; DNA: TGTGCCAGCAGCTTTGCAGGGGGCAGAGATACGCAGTATTTT; CDR3: CASSFAGGRDTQYF
size: NA; D: NA; J: TRBJ2-7; V: TRBV15; DNA: TGTGCCACCAGCAGACCCACGTTTACGGGAGCCGTTCACGAGCAGTACTTC; CDR3: CATSRPTFTGAVHEQYF
size: NA; D: TRBD1; J: TRBJ2-7; V: TRBV5-1; DNA: TGCGCCAGCAGCTGGGGGGACAGGGACCGGAACGAGCAGTACTTC; CDR3: CASSWGDRDRNEQYF
size: NA; D: NA; J: TRBJ1-1; V: TRBV19; DNA: TGTGCCAGTGCCGGCTCCGGGGGCACTGAAGCTTTCTTT; CDR3: CASAGSGGTEAFF
size: NA; D: NA; J: TRBJ2-7; V: TRBV30; DNA: TGTGCCTGGAGTCCATCCTACGAGCAGTACTTC; CDR3: CAWSPSYEQYF
size: NA; D: NA; J: TRBJ2-1; V: TRBV29-1; DNA: TGCAGCGTCCCCCGGGACTTTGAATACAATGAGCAGTTCTTC; CDR3: CSVPRDFEYNEQFF
size: NA; D: NA; J: TRBJ2-1; V: TRBV7-6; DNA: TGTGCCAGCAGAAAAGCGCCCACCTCGAGCTCCTACAATGAGCAGTTCTTC; CDR3: CASRKAPTSSSYNEQFF
size: NA; D: TRBD1; J: TRBJ2-1; V: TRBV28; DNA: TGTGCCAGCAGTTTAATACAGGGGGCTATCACTGAGCAGTTCTTC; CDR3: CASSLIQGAITEQFF
size: NA; D: NA; J: TRBJ2-3; V: TRBV27; DNA: TGTGCCAGCAGTCTCCGAATCCCAGATACGCAGTATTTT; CDR3: CASSLRIPDTQYF
size: NA; D: NA; J: TRBJ2-7; V: TRBV9; DNA: TGTGCCAGCAGCGTAGTTCCCAGCGGGACAACCTACGAGCAGTACTTC; CDR3: CASSVVPSGTTYEQYF
size: NA; D: NA; J: TRBJ2-1; V: TRBV19; DNA: TGTGCCAGTAAAACTAGGGACGGTCGGTCGATATACAATGAGCAGTTCTTC; CDR3: CASKTRDGRSIYNEQFF
size: once; D: NA; J: TRBJ2-3; V: TRBV27; DNA: TGTGCCAGCGGCAGTGGGGCAGATACGCAGTATTTT; CDR3: CASGSGADTQYF
size: NA; D: NA; J: TRBJ2-2; V: TRBV5-1; DNA: TGCGCCAGTCGCGGTTTTATGGGGAGACTCCCCACCGGGGAGCTGTTTTTT; CDR3: CASRGFMGRLPTGELFF
size: NA; D: NA; J: TRBJ2-5; V: TRBV4-1; DNA: TGCGCCAGCAGCCAGATGGTCGTTATCCAAGAGACCCAGTACTTC; CDR3: CASSQMVVIQETQYF
size: few; D: TRBD1; J: TRBJ1-1; V: TRBV5-1; DNA: TGCGCCAGCACCCCCAGGGGGAGGGGGCAAGGTGAAGCTTTCTTT; CDR3: CASTPRGRGQGEAFF
size: few; D: NA; J: TRBJ2-3; V: TRBV28; DNA: TGTGCCAGCAGTTACGGACCATTCACAGATACGCAGTATTTT; CDR3: CASSYGPFTDTQYF